This T cell receptor (beta chain) came from a study of PD-1 blockade in mismatch repair-deficient tumors. On the study more broadly: Enrolled about 2013-2017, patients had progressing, pretreated mismatch repair-deficient cancers of 12 to 13 types. Findings and caveats of the study: Tumor-resident clones, often absent from pretreatment blood, expanded after pembrolizumab and then contracted.

Sequencing was performed with immunoSEQ multiplex PCR; in TCRdb, only in-frame clones are kept and a portion is missing. Here the sample spans about 100,000 clones, about 79% being singletons. PCR or immunohistochemistry showed mismatch repair deficiency in every enrolled patient. TCRs were sequenced from three patients responding to pembrolizumab. With regard to this clone: What it binds is unknown.

The input for sequencing was peripheral blood, taken roughly 35 weeks after starting pembrolizumab. The origin of this receptor is an adult with mismatch repair-deficient cancer.

The CDR3 nucleotides read TGTGCCTGGAGGGCTAGCGGGAGGGTCACCGGGGAGCTGTTTTTT. It translates to CAWRASGRVTGELFF. The chain joins TRBV30 to TRBJ2-2; TRBD2 agrees at 12 bases. CDR1 and CDR2 (germline): GTSNPN, SVGIG (reference sequence). Trimming at V came to 3 bases and at J to 4 bases, leaving 3 bases not matched to a gene. The CDR3 is made up of 15 amino acids.